Listed below are T cell receptor beta chains from one sample, sequenced in a study of blood T cell repertoires in COVID-19. The method was immunoSEQ multiplex PCR; TCRdb's version includes in-frame clones alone and lacks a portion of them. Of 150,000 to 200,000 clones in the sample, less than 90% are singletons; the top ten hold less than 10%. Sample: peripheral blood. These receptors were taken from a woman in her 70s with COVID-19, enrolled during active disease. Both conserved end residues are part of each CDR3. Fields, in order: J gene, V gene, clone size, D gene, CDR3 DNA, CDR3 protein. A D gene is named only where the DNA matches it firmly. Rows may omit the clone size; those that give it use once, few, many or a size class.

TRBJ1-4,TRBV6-5,.,TRBD1,TGTGCCAGCAGCCACTCCCAGGACAGGCGGGAAAAACTGTTTTTT,CASSHSQDRREKLFF
TRBJ1-6,TRBV27,.,.,TGTGCCAGCAGTTTTAATCTAGACGGCGGGTCACCCCTCCACTTT,CASSFNLDGGSPLHF
TRBJ1-1,TRBV10-3,.,.,TGTGCCATCGGTCGTCGCGGGACGAACACTGAAGCTTTCTTT,CAIGRRGTNTEAFF
TRBJ1-1,TRBV18,few,TRBD1,TGTGCCAGCTCACCATTGGACAGGGTGAACACTGAAGCTTTCTTT,CASSPLDRVNTEAFF
TRBJ2-5,TRBV5-1,.,TRBD2,TGCGCCAGCAGCTTGACTAGCGAGGGGGAGACCCAGTACTTC,CASSLTSEGETQYF
TRBJ2-3,TRBV27,.,.,TGTGCCAACAGTTTACGTGGGAGTACAGATACGCAGTATTTT,CANSLRGSTDTQYF
TRBJ2-1,TRBV28,.,.,TGTGCCAGCAGTTTATACAGCCAGGGGTGGAATGAGCAGTTCTTC,CASSLYSQGWNEQFF
TRBJ2-2,TRBV3-1/TRBV3-2,.,.,TGTGCCAGCAGCCGCGGGACAGTATGGACCGGGGAGCTGTTTTTT,CASSRGTVWTGELFF
TRBJ1-2,TRBV18,few,TRBD1,TGTGCCAGCTCACGCCAAACAGGGGACTATGGCTACACCTTC,CASSRQTGDYGYTF
TRBJ1-5,TRBV6-5,.,.,TGTGCCAGCACTCACGGCCGAGGTAGCAATCAGCCCCAGCATTTT,CASTHGRGSNQPQHF
TRBJ2-3,TRBV5-1,.,TRBD2,TGCGCCAGCAGCCCACAAGCGGGAGTCACAGATACGCAGTATTTT,CASSPQAGVTDTQYF
TRBJ2-2,TRBV4-3,.,.,TGCGCCAGCAGCCAAGATCGGGGCGGGGAGCTGTTTTTT,CASSQDRGGELFF
TRBJ2-5,TRBV5-4,.,.,TGTGCCAGCAGCTTGGCGGGATCCCAAGAGACCCAGTACTTC,CASSLAGSQETQYF
TRBJ2-1,TRBV2,.,TRBD2,TGTGCCAGCAGTACCGGGACTAGCGGATCTAATGAGCAGTTCTTC,CASSTGTSGSNEQFF
TRBJ2-1,TRBV9,.,TRBD2,TGTGCCAGCAGCGTAGGACTAGCGGCTGTCAATGAGCAGTTCTTC,CASSVGLAAVNEQFF
TRBJ1-1,TRBV7-9,few,.,TGTGCCAGCAGCTTAATCGTGAGGACTGAAGCTTTCTTT,CASSLIVRTEAFF
TRBJ1-1,TRBV7-3,.,.,TGTGCCAGCAGCCCATCGGGACACTCGAACACTGAAGCTTTCTTT,CASSPSGHSNTEAFF
TRBJ2-1,TRBV7-9,.,.,TGTGCCAGCAGTCAGGGGACGGACTACAATGAGCAGTTCTTC,CASSQGTDYNEQFF
TRBJ2-1,TRBV2,few,.,TGTGCCAGCCGAGAGGGCCCTGGCTCCTACAATGAGCAGTTCTTC,CASREGPGSYNEQFF
TRBJ2-1,TRBV29-1,.,TRBD2,TGCAGCGTCGCCAGACTAGCGGGGGGAAACAATGAGCAGTTCTTC,CSVARLAGGNNEQFF
TRBJ1-5,TRBV18,.,TRBD1,TGTGCCAGCTCACCCTCGACAGGGGCGGCCAATCAGCCCCAGCATTTT,CASSPSTGAANQPQHF
TRBJ2-1,TRBV19,.,TRBD1,TGTGCCAGTAGTAAGTGGGGACAGAATTACAATGAGCAGTTCTTC,CASSKWGQNYNEQFF
TRBJ2-7,TRBV28,.,TRBD2,TGTGCCAGCAGTTTAACTAGCGGGACCTCCTACGAGCAGTACTTC,CASSLTSGTSYEQYF
TRBJ1-2,TRBV6-2/TRBV6-3,few,.,TGTGCCAGCAGTTACATGTCGAACTATGGCTACACCTTC,CASSYMSNYGYTF
TRBJ2-2,TRBV11-3,once,.,TGTGCCAGCAGCTTAGGTCCTAACACCGGGGAGCTGTTTTTT,CASSLGPNTGELFF
TRBJ2-4,TRBV19,.,.,TGTGCCAGTAGTATAGTTCTCGTAGCCAAAAACATTCAGTACTTC,CASSIVLVAKNIQYF
TRBJ2-3,TRBV7-9,.,TRBD1,TGTGCCAGCAGCTTAAGCCGAGGAGGACAGGGCGGAACAGATACGCAGTATTTT,CASSLSRGGQGGTDTQYF
TRBJ1-5,TRBV28,.,TRBD1,TGTGCCAGCAGTCGGACAGGTCAGCCCCAGCATTTT,CASSRTGQPQHF
TRBJ2-3,TRBV28,.,TRBD2,TGTGCCAGCAGTTCCCAAGCTTATGATAGCGGGGGGGGCCCAGGCACGCAGTATTTT,CASSSQAYDSGGGPGTQYF
TRBJ2-1,TRBV7-8,.,.,TGTGCCAGCAGCTTAGCGAGACGGGGGGCCAATGAGCAGTTCTTC,CASSLARRGANEQFF
TRBJ2-1,TRBV2,.,.,TGTGCCAGCAGTGAAGCGCTTCCGGTTAGGGGGCAGTTCTTC,CASSEALPVRGQFF
TRBJ2-7,TRBV28,.,TRBD1,TGTGCCAGCAGTTTCCAATCCAGGGGGCTATACGAGCAGTACTTC,CASSFQSRGLYEQYF
TRBJ1-1,TRBV19,.,.,TGTGCCAGTAAGGAGGGAAGGAACACTGAAGCTTTCTTT,CASKEGRNTEAFF
TRBJ1-2,TRBV29-1,.,.,TGCAGCGCCGCGGTTAACTATGGCTACACCTTC,CSAAVNYGYTF
TRBJ2-7,TRBV28,.,TRBD1,TGTGCCAGCAGTTCCGGGACAGGGGGCGTCTACGAGCAGTACTTC,CASSSGTGGVYEQYF
TRBJ2-1,TRBV19,.,TRBD2,TGTGCCAGTAGTATAAAAGCGGGAGGGCCCGCTGAGCAGTTCTTC,CASSIKAGGPAEQFF
TRBJ2-7,TRBV6-1,.,.,TGTGCCAGCAGTGAAGAACAGGGTTTCACCTACGAGCAGTACTTC,CASSEEQGFTYEQYF
TRBJ2-3,TRBV24-1,.,TRBD2,TGTGCCACCAGTTACGGGGGGTTCACAGATACGCAGTATTTT,CATSYGGFTDTQYF
TRBJ2-1,TRBV5-1,.,.,TGCGCCAGCAATAGGGGTCCCGACTACAATGAGCAGTTCTTC,CASNRGPDYNEQFF
TRBJ1-5,TRBV18,.,.,TGTGCCAGCTCGCATGACAGATCCCTGTTTAGCAATCAGCCCCAGCATTTT,CASSHDRSLFSNQPQHF
TRBJ2-2,TRBV10-3,.,.,TGTGCCACAATGAAGGACCGACGGGGTACCGGGGAGCTGTTTTTT,CATMKDRRGTGELFF
TRBJ2-1,TRBV7-8,.,TRBD1,TGTGCCAGCAGCTCCCGGGACAGGGGTCTACTCAATGAGCAGTTCTTC,CASSSRDRGLLNEQFF
TRBJ1-1,TRBV5-1,.,TRBD1,TGCGCCAGCAGCCAAGGGACAGGGTGGACTGAAGCTTTCTTT,CASSQGTGWTEAFF
TRBJ1-1,TRBV6-5,.,.,TGTGCCAGCAGTATGGGGGGTTTGGGCACTGAAGCTTTCTTT,CASSMGGLGTEAFF
TRBJ2-7,TRBV7-2,.,TRBD1,TGTGCCAGCAGCGAAACACAGGGGGCGCCCGGCGAGCAGTACTTC,CASSETQGAPGEQYF
TRBJ2-1,TRBV11-3,.,.,TGTGCCAGCAGCTTAGATCGGGGGAGCTCCTACAATGAGCAGTTCTTC,CASSLDRGSSYNEQFF
TRBJ1-1,TRBV28,.,.,TGTGCCAGCAACTCCCAGGGGCTAGCCTTGAACACTGAAGCTTTCTTT,CASNSQGLALNTEAFF
TRBJ2-3,TRBV5-1,.,.,TGCGCCAGCAGCTTGTTCGTCGGAGTGGCTGGGGCGGATACGCAGTATTTT,CASSLFVGVAGADTQYF
TRBJ2-7,TRBV10-3,few,TRBD2,TGTGCCATCAGTGAGGAGGAAGCGGGGACCGAGTACTTC,CAISEEEAGTEYF
TRBJ1-1,TRBV19,.,.,TGTGCCAGTAGTATTGACAGGTCCAACACTGAAGCTTTCTTT,CASSIDRSNTEAFF
TRBJ1-1,TRBV9,.,.,TGTGCCAGCAGCGGAGGAGTGGCGATCACTGAAGCTTTCTTT,CASSGGVAITEAFF
TRBJ1-6,TRBV28,.,.,TGTGCCAGCAGTTTACGGCCCCAGGGTTCACCCCTCCACTTT,CASSLRPQGSPLHF
TRBJ2-2,TRBV7-2,.,TRBD2,TGTGCCAGCAGCTTATATGCGGGGGTTACCGGGGAGCTGTTTTTT,CASSLYAGVTGELFF
TRBJ1-1,TRBV7-2,.,TRBD1,TGTGCCAGCAGCTACGGGACAGCGAACACTGAAGCTTTCTTT,CASSYGTANTEAFF
TRBJ2-6,TRBV2,.,.,TGTGCCAGCAAATACCAACGTACATGGGACATGAGCGCTGGGGCCAACGTCCTGACTTTC,CASKYQRTWDMSAGANVLTF
TRBJ1-2,TRBV28,once,TRBD1,TGTGCCAGCATTCCCCGGGCGGGACAGCACCATGGCTACACCTTC,CASIPRAGQHHGYTF
TRBJ2-3,TRBV24-1,.,TRBD1,TGTGCCACCAGTGATACCGGGACAGGGGGCCCAGATACGCAGTATTTT,CATSDTGTGGPDTQYF
TRBJ1-6,TRBV27,.,.,TGTGCCAGCAGTTCAGGGCCCGGGCCCCTCCACTTT,CASSSGPGPLHF
TRBJ2-5,TRBV24-1,few,TRBD2,TGTGCCACCAGTGATTTCCCCCGGGAGGGCCGGGAGACCCAGTACTTC,CATSDFPREGRETQYF